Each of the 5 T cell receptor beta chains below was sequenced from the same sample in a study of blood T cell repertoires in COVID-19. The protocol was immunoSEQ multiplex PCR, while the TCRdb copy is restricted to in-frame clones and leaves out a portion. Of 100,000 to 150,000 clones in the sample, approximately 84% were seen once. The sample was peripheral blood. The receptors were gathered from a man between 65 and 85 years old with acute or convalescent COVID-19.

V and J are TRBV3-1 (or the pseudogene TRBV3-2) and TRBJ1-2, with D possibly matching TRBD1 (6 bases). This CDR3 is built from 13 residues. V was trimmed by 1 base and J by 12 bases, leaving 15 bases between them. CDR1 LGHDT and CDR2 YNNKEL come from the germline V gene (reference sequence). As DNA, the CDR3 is TGTGCCAGCAGCCAAGCCCTTACAGGGTCGCACACCTTC. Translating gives CASSQALTGSHTF.

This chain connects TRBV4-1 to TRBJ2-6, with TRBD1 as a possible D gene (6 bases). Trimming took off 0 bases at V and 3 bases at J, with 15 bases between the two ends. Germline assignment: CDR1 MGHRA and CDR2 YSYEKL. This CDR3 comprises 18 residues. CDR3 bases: TGCGCCAGCAGCCAAGATCGCTGGGGGCGAAGTGGGGCCAACGTCCTGACTTTC. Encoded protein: CASSQDRWGRSGANVLTF.

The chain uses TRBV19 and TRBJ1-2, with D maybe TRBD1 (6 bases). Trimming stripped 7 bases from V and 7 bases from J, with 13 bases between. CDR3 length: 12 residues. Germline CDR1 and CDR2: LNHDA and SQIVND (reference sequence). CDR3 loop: CASTGTSFGYTF. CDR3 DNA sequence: TGTGCCAGTACCGGGACATCTTTTGGCTACACCTTC. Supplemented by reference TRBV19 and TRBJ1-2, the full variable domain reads DGGITQSPKYLFRKEGQNVTLSCEQNLNHDAMYWYRQDPGQGLRLIYYSQIVNDFQKGDIAEGYSVSREKKESFPLTVTSAQKNPTAFYLCASTGTSFGYTFGSGTRLTVV.

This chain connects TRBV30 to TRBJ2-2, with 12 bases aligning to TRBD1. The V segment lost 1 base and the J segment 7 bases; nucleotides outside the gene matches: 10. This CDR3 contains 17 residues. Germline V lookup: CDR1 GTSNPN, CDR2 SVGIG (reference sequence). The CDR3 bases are TGTGCCTGGAGTGGCCCTACCGGGACAGGGGGCATCGGGGAGCTGTTTTTT. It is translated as CAWSGPTGTGGIGELFF.

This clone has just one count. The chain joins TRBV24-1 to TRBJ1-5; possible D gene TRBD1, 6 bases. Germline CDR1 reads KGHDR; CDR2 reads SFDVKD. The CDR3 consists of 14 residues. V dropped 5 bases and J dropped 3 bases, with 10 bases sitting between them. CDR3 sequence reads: CATSGGGPNQPQHF. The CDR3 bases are TGTGCCACCAGTGGCGGGGGCCCCAATCAGCCCCAGCATTTT.